This T cell receptor (beta chain) came from a study of radiotherapy plus CTLA-4 blockade in lung cancer. Findings and limits, study-wide: Radiotherapy plus ipilimumab was followed by expansion in blood of tumor-derived TCR clones.

Profiled with immunoSEQ multiplex PCR; TCRdb holds only in-frame clones, not every one. The sample contains roughly 51,000 clones, 65% to 90% of which appear only once. Treatment of patients with chemo-refractory metastatic non-small-cell lung cancer consisted of focal radiation plus CTLA-4 blockade with ipilimumab. Regarding this clone: Antigen unknown.

The receptor was derived from a human donor with non-small cell lung cancer that progressed on radiotherapy plus ipilimumab. Some clones in this sample may be carry-over from other donors' samples. The source was peripheral blood, collected from a patient treated with radiotherapy plus ipilimumab.

The CDR3 spells CAWSGGAASSYNEQFF. CDR3 sequence (DNA): TGTGCCTGGAGCGGGGGAGCCGCTAGCTCCTACAATGAGCAGTTCTTC. The J gene is TRBJ2-1, the V gene TRBV30, with a weak D call TRBD2 (6 bases). Germline CDR1 is GTSNPN and CDR2 is SVGIG (reference sequence). Trimming stripped 3 bases from V and 0 bases from J, with 15 bases between. The CDR3 covers 16 residues.